This TCR beta chain was found in a study of CD8 T cells in ankylosing spondylitis. The study, taken as a whole, reports: Fewer than 10 highly homologous variants made up a TCR beta motif that seemed to typify ankylosing spondylitis blood. Peripheral blood held disease-linked clones only at relatively low frequency, and these were CD8+.

TCRdb re-derived calls from the 5' RACE reads in MiXCR, one entry per CDR3 protein. The sample lists 200,000 to 250,000 distinct CDR3 sequences; about 11% were seen once. Germline V gene lookup returns CDR1 SEHNR and CDR2 FQNEAQ (reference sequence). With 0 bases removed from V and 11 bases from J, the gap between germline ends came to 9 bases. There are 12 residues in the CDR3. This clonotype has ten or more counts. Antigen unknown. The chain carries TRBV7-9 and TRBJ2-3; possibly TRBD1 or TRBD2 for D (6 bases each). The sample taken for sequencing was blood, either unsorted or a sorted T cell fraction (not recorded which). This receptor was taken from a male donor with ankylosing spondylitis or in good health (not recorded which). CDR3 coding DNA: TGTGCCAGCAGCTTAGCGGGGGGCCAGCAGTATTTT. Protein sequence: CASSLAGGQQYF.